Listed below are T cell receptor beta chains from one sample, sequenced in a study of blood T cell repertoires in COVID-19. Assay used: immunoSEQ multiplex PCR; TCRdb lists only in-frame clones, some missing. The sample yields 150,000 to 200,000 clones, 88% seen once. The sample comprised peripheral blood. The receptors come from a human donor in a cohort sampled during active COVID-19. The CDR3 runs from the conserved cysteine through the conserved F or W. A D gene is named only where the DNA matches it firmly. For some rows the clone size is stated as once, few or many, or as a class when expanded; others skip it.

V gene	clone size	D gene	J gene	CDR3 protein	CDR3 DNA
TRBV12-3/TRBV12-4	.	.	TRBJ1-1	CASSLAFGTEAFF	TGTGCCAGCAGTTTGGCTTTTGGCACTGAAGCTTTCTTT
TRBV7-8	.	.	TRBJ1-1	CASSLGGRASGAFF	TGTGCCAGCAGCTTAGGGGGGAGGGCCTCAGGGGCTTTCTTT
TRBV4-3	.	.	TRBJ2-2	CASSQDPGNTGELFF	TGCGCCAGCAGCCAAGATCCCGGGAACACCGGGGAGCTGTTTTTT
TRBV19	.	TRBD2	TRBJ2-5	CASSIPTSGRHQETQYF	TGTGCCAGTAGTATCCCGACTAGCGGGAGGCACCAAGAGACCCAGTACTTC
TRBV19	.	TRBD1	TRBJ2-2	CASKPGQGAQNTGELFF	TGTGCCAGTAAGCCGGGACAGGGGGCGCAGAATACCGGGGAGCTGTTTTTT
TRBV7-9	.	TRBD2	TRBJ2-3	CASEAGGSTDTQYF	TGTGCCAGCGAGGCGGGGGGCAGTACAGATACGCAGTATTTT
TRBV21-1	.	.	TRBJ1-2	CASSKVYRGPYGYTF	TGTGCCAGCAGCAAAGTATACAGGGGCCCCTATGGCTACACCTTC
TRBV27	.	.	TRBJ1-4	CASSPRQTTNEKLFF	TGTGCCAGCAGCCCTAGACAGACAACTAATGAAAAACTGTTTTTT
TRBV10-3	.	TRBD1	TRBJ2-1	CAITTTGVDEQFF	TGTGCCATCACCACAACAGGGGTCGATGAGCAGTTCTTC
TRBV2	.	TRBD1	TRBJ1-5	CASSRQGSANQPQHF	TGTGCCAGCAGTCGACAGGGGTCCGCCAATCAGCCCCAGCATTTT
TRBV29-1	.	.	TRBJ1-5	CSVGDGQPQHF	TGCAGCGTGGGAGATGGTCAGCCCCAGCATTTT
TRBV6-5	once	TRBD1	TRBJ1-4	CASSYRGLGEKLFF	TGTGCCAGCTCTTACAGGGGGCTAGGGGAAAAACTGTTTTTT
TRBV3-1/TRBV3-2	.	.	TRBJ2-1	CASSQGVSGVTNEQFF	TGTGCCAGCAGCCAAGGGGTTAGCGGAGTCACCAATGAGCAGTTCTTC
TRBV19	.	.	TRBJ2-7	CASSPAWLVAQQYF	TGTGCCAGTAGCCCCGCATGGTTGGTCGCGCAGCAGTACTTC
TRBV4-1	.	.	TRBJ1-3	CASSQGHRDLSGNTIYF	TGCGCCAGCAGCCAAGGCCACAGGGACCTCTCTGGAAACACCATATATTTT
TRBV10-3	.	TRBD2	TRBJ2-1	CAISESKKREGTYNEQFF	TGTGCCATCAGTGAGTCGAAAAAGCGGGAGGGGACCTACAATGAGCAGTTCTTC
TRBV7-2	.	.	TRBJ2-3	CASSPLGAASDTQYF	TGTGCCAGCAGCCCACTTGGCGCGGCGTCAGATACGCAGTATTTT
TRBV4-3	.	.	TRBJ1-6	CASSQSGGWNSPLHF	TGCGCCAGCAGCCAATCGGGGGGCTGGAATTCACCCCTCCACTTT
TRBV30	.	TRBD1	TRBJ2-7	CAWSPGTGYLREQYF	TGTGCCTGGAGCCCAGGGACAGGGTATCTCCGCGAGCAGTACTTC
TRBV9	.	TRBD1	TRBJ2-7	CASSKGQGPYEQYF	TGTGCCAGCAGCAAAGGACAGGGACCCTACGAGCAGTACTTC
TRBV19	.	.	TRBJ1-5	CASSMRGLQPQHF	TGTGCCAGTAGTATGCGTGGGCTACAGCCCCAGCATTTT
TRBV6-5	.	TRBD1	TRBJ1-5	CASTLTGGDNQPQHF	TGTGCCAGCACCCTAACAGGGGGTGACAATCAGCCCCAGCATTTT
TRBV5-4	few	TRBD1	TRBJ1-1	CASSLGGTGKGTEAFF	TGTGCCAGCAGCTTGGGAGGGACAGGGAAAGGCACTGAAGCTTTCTTT
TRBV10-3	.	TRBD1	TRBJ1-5	CAISESVGQGGQPQHF	TGTGCCATCAGTGAGTCGGTCGGACAGGGGGGTCAGCCCCAGCATTTT
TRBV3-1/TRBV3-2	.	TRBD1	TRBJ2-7	CASSHPWGTGAHEQYF	TGTGCCAGCAGCCATCCTTGGGGGACAGGGGCCCACGAGCAGTACTTC
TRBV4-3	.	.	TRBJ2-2	CASSQETGVATGELFF	TGCGCCAGCAGCCAAGAGACGGGGGTCGCCACCGGGGAGCTGTTTTTT
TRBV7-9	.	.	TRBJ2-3	CASSLNSYTQYF	TGTGCCAGCAGCTTAAACTCATATACGCAGTATTTT
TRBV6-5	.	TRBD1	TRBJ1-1	CATLTRQGMNTEAFF	TGTGCCACCCTAACCCGACAGGGGATGAACACTGAAGCTTTCTTT
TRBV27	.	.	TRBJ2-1	CASRTPGVGYNEQFF	TGTGCCAGCAGGACACCCGGCGTCGGCTACAATGAGCAGTTCTTC
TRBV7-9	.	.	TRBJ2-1	CASSSVLRANEQFF	TGTGCCAGCAGCTCTGTGCTCCGAGCGAATGAGCAGTTCTTC
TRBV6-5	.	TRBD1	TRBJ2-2	CASRGTANTGELFF	TGTGCCAGCAGAGGGACAGCGAACACCGGGGAGCTGTTTTTT